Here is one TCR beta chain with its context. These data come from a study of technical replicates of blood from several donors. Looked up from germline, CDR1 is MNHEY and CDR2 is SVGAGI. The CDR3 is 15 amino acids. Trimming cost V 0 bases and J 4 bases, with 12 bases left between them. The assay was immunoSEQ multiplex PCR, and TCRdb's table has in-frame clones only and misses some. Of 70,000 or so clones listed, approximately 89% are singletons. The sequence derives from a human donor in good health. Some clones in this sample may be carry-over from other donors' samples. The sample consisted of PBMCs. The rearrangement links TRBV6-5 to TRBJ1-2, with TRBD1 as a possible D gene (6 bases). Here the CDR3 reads CASSYSATGLYGYTF. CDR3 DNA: TGTGCCAGCAGTTACTCAGCGACAGGACTCTATGGCTACACCTTC.